The next 16 T cell receptor beta chains were all read from a single sample in a study of blood T cell repertoires in COVID-19. Sequencing used immunoSEQ multiplex PCR; TCRdb keeps in-frame clones, though not all of them. Of around 130,000 clones in the sample, 85% to 90% were seen once. The sequenced sample was peripheral blood. The source is a human donor in a cohort sampled during active COVID-19.

The chain is built from TRBV6-5 and TRBJ2-3; the D gene is possibly TRBD2 (6 bases). The CDR3 runs to 14 residues. Germline V CDR1 and CDR2: MNHEY, SVGAGI. The V and J ends lost 2 bases and 3 bases respectively, with 9 bases between them. The CDR3 bases are TGTGCCAGCAGTTACGGGGGGACGACAGATACGCAGTATTTT. Translating it yields CASSYGGTTDTQYF.

CDR3 nucleotide sequence: TGTGCCAGCAGTTACCCGACAGGGAGTCAGCCCCAGCATTTT. As protein: CASSYPTGSQPQHF. The chain couples TRBV6-5 to TRBJ1-5; TRBD1 aligns across 7 bases. CDR1 and CDR2 (germline): MNHEY, SVGAGI. The CDR3 has 14 residues. Losses at the gene ends were 2 bases for V and 6 bases for J; bases not matched to a gene: 4.

V gene TRBV7-9 combines with J gene TRBJ2-5; D is perhaps TRBD2 (6 bases). Trimming removed 5 bases at V and 2 bases at J, with 9 bases between. Germline V gives CDR1 SEHNR, CDR2 FQNEAQ (reference sequence). CDR3 length equals 13 residues. The CDR3 spells CASSRDLQETQYF. Written as DNA, the CDR3 is TGTGCCAGCAGCCGGGACTTACAAGAGACCCAGTACTTC.

The chain recombines TRBV2 with TRBJ1-3, with 9 bases that match TRBD1. Germline CDR1 SNHLY, CDR2 FYNNEI. After removal of 8 bases from V and 1 base from J, the junction contained 9 bases not matched to a gene. The CDR3 spans 16 residues. As DNA, the CDR3 is TGTGCCAGCGGGGCGGGACAGGGAGGATCTGGAAACACCATATATTTT. It translates to CASGAGQGGSGNTIYF.

The chain carries TRBV7-3 and TRBJ1-1; D is ambiguous. Germline V lookup: CDR1 SGHTA, CDR2 FQGTGA. V lost 2 bases to trimming and J lost 1 base, with 5 bases between them. The CDR3 extends over 13 amino acids. In DNA form, the CDR3 reads TGTGCCAGCAGCTTATATCCGAACACTGAAGCTTTCTTT. Amino acids: CASSLYPNTEAFF.

This rearrangement joins TRBV30 to TRBJ1-1; 8 nucleotides match TRBD1. This CDR3 has 13 residues. V lost 5 bases to trimming and J lost 5 bases; unmatched junction nucleotides: 7. Germline V gene sequence: CDR1 GTSNPN, CDR2 SVGIG (reference sequence). The CDR3 spells CAWDRGGGTEAFF. CDR3 coding DNA: TGTGCCTGGGACAGGGGCGGAGGAACTGAAGCTTTCTTT.

The chain links TRBV3-1 (or the pseudogene TRBV3-2) to TRBJ2-1; maybe TRBD1 (6 bases). V was shortened by 3 bases and J by 5 bases, with 11 bases between the two germline ends. CDR1 and CDR2 from the germline V gene are LGHDT and YNNKEL (reference sequence). The CDR3 contains 14 residues. CDR3 region: CASSHRGYNNEQFF. The CDR3 nucleotides are TGTGCCAGCAGCCACAGGGGATATAACAATGAGCAGTTCTTC.

The genes are TRBV30 and TRBJ2-7; TRBD1 agrees at 9 bases. CDR1 GTSNPN and CDR2 SVGIG come from the germline V gene (reference sequence). This CDR3 region has 15 residues. Trimming at V came to 2 bases and at J to 2 bases, leaving 7 bases not matched to a gene. The CDR3 nucleotides are TGTGCCTGGAGTAGTGGGACAGGGATTCCCTACGAGCAGTACTTC. Its protein is CAWSSGTGIPYEQYF.

The V and J genes are TRBV5-8 and TRBJ1-5; D is unclear. Trimming took off 4 bases at V and 6 bases at J, with 17 bases between the two ends. This CDR3 region has 15 residues. Germline loops: CDR1 SGHTS, CDR2 YDEGEE. This chain's CDR3 is CASSRGESPGQPQHF. The CDR3 DNA is TGTGCCAGCAGCCGTGGTGAGAGCCCAGGTCAGCCCCAGCATTTT.

The V call is TRBV5-8, the J call TRBJ2-3; tentatively, D is TRBD1 (5 bases). The CDR3 is 15 residues long. V was pared by 2 bases and J by 0 bases, with 10 bases between. Germline V gene lookup returns CDR1 SGHTS and CDR2 YDEGEE. CDR3 sequence reads: CASSLYGASTDTQYF. Written as DNA, the CDR3 is TGTGCCAGCAGCTTATATGGGGCTAGCACAGATACGCAGTATTTT.

CDR3 residues: CASSPGTGYKLFF. The CDR3 DNA follows: TGTGCCAGCAGTCCGGGGACAGGGTACAAACTGTTTTTT. The V and J genes are TRBV12-3 or TRBV12-4 and TRBJ1-4; 9 bases line up with TRBD1. The CDR3 is 13 amino acids. V was clipped by 5 bases and J by 11 bases; unmatched bases: 6.

The rearrangement joins TRBV19 to TRBJ1-3; TRBD1 aligns across 10 bases. This CDR3 has 16 residues. The germline V gene has CDR1 LNHDA and CDR2 SQIVND (reference sequence). Unmatched junction bases numbered 2, after V lost 1 base and J lost 2 bases. The CDR3 coding sequence is TGTGCCAGTAGTATAGGCGGACAGGGGGCTGGAAACACCATATATTTT. Encoded protein: CASSIGGQGAGNTIYF.

CDR3 residues: CASNPEGAIKKDTEAFF. Here the CDR3 DNA reads TGTGCCAGCAACCCAGAGGGGGCAATTAAGAAGGACACTGAAGCTTTCTTT. This chain uses TRBV4-2 with TRBJ1-1; 7 bases match TRBD1. The CDR3 is made up of 17 amino acids. Germline V gene lookup returns CDR1 LGHNA and CDR2 YNFKEQ. The ends lost 7 bases at V and 3 bases at J; junction bases unmatched: 17.

The rearrangement links TRBV28 to TRBJ1-4; D gene unclear. The V end lost 5 bases, the J end lost 11 bases, and 18 bases lay between the germline ends. CDR3 length: 14 amino acids. The V gene's germline CDR1 is MDHEN and CDR2 SYDVKM. Here the CDR3 reads CASSPAALRGKLFF. The CDR3 DNA is TGTGCCAGCAGTCCGGCGGCGCTCCGAGGGAAACTGTTTTTT.

This clone has more than one count but fewer than ten. This rearrangement joins TRBV6-6 to TRBJ2-3; 7 bases line up with TRBD1. From germline, CDR1 is MNHNY and CDR2 SVGAGI (reference sequence). The V segment lost 0 bases and the J segment 3 bases; nucleotides outside the gene matches: 6. CDR3 length equals 16 residues. CDR3 amino acids: CASSYSRTGATDTQYF. The CDR3 DNA follows: TGTGCCAGCAGTTACTCTCGAACAGGGGCGACAGATACGCAGTATTTT.

This sequence joins TRBV6-6 and TRBJ2-7; 8 bases agree with TRBD1. Germline V lookup: CDR1 MNHNY, CDR2 SVGAGI (reference sequence). This CDR3 region has 16 residues. V lost 2 bases and J lost 5; bases outside the gene matches: 11. CDR3 DNA: TGTGCCAGCAGTTACGCAGGAAACAGGGGGTCCCACGAGCAGTACTTC. This codes for CASSYAGNRGSHEQYF.